Listed below are T cell receptor beta chains from one sample, sequenced in a study of blood T cell repertoires in COVID-19. Repertoires were generated with immunoSEQ multiplex PCR, while TCRdb's copy carries only in-frame clones and drops some. Counted here are 200,000 or so clones, about 80% occurring once; the ten biggest clones make up approximately 2%. Sequenced sample: PBMCs or T cells enriched from blood (not recorded which). Receptors were obtained from a man between 60 and 75 years old who had recovered from COVID-19. Each CDR3 is given with its conserved first and last residue. A D gene is named only where the DNA matches it firmly. A row's size may be missing; if present it is once, few, many or a size class.

J: TRBJ1-1; V: TRBV7-9; D: .; size: few; DNA: TGTGCCAGCAGCTTAGGCCGAGGTAGGGAAGTGGAGGGTGAAGCTTTCTTT; CDR3: CASSLGRGREVEGEAFF
J: TRBJ2-7; V: TRBV6-5; D: TRBD1; size: .; DNA: TGTGCCAGCAGTTACAGGACAGGGAGCTCCTCCCACGAGCAGTACTTC; CDR3: CASSYRTGSSSHEQYF
J: TRBJ2-6; V: TRBV12-3/TRBV12-4; D: .; size: .; DNA: TGTGCCAGCAGTTTAGGCTACCCCAACGTCCTGACTTTC; CDR3: CASSLGYPNVLTF
J: TRBJ1-1; V: TRBV6-2/TRBV6-3; D: TRBD1; size: .; DNA: TGTGCCAGCAGTTTGGGACAGATGAACACTGAAGCTTTCTTT; CDR3: CASSLGQMNTEAFF
J: TRBJ1-1; V: TRBV29-1; D: .; size: once; DNA: TGCAGCGTTGGATGGCTTATGAACACTGAAGCTTTCTTT; CDR3: CSVGWLMNTEAFF
J: TRBJ2-7; V: TRBV7-6; D: TRBD1; size: .; DNA: TGTGCCAGCAGCTCGGGACAGGGTAAGGCCGAGCAGTACTTC; CDR3: CASSSGQGKAEQYF
J: TRBJ2-5; V: TRBV7-2; D: .; size: few; DNA: TGTGCCAGCAGCCCCCGACAGGTCCTCCGTGGTAAAGAGACCCAGTACTTC; CDR3: CASSPRQVLRGKETQYF
J: TRBJ1-6; V: TRBV4-3; D: .; size: .; DNA: TGCGCCAGCAGCCCAGCCCCGGACAGTCATAATTCACCCCTCCACTTT; CDR3: CASSPAPDSHNSPLHF
J: TRBJ2-4; V: TRBV20-1; D: TRBD1; size: .; DNA: TGCAGTGCTAGTGGGCAGGGGGCCATCAAAAACATTCAGTACTTC; CDR3: CSASGQGAIKNIQYF
J: TRBJ2-7; V: TRBV5-1; D: TRBD1; size: .; DNA: TGCGCCAGCAGCTTGGGGACAGGGGGCGGCGAGCAGTACTTC; CDR3: CASSLGTGGGEQYF
J: TRBJ2-5; V: TRBV19; D: .; size: .; DNA: TGTGCCAGTAGTATGGTCAGGGGAGGGGGTTCGGAGACCCAGTACTTC; CDR3: CASSMVRGGGSETQYF
J: TRBJ1-2; V: TRBV5-6; D: TRBD1; size: few; DNA: TGTGCCAGCAGCTTGGCCGGGACAGGGGGCGCAGGGTATGGCTACACCTTC; CDR3: CASSLAGTGGAGYGYTF
J: TRBJ2-3; V: TRBV5-5; D: TRBD1; size: .; DNA: TGTGCCAGCAGCCTCGGGACAGGGTTTATGACAGATACGCAGTATTTT; CDR3: CASSLGTGFMTDTQYF
J: TRBJ2-2; V: TRBV11-2; D: TRBD2; size: .; DNA: TGTGCCAGCAGCCGTACGGGGGGCACCGGGGAGCTGTTTTTT; CDR3: CASSRTGGTGELFF
J: TRBJ1-5; V: TRBV19; D: TRBD1; size: few; DNA: TGTGCCAGTAAAGGACAGGGAAGTAGCAATCAGCCCCAGCATTTT; CDR3: CASKGQGSSNQPQHF
J: TRBJ1-1; V: TRBV5-6; D: TRBD1; size: .; DNA: TGTGCCAGCAGCTTGGGGTGGCAGGGGGATACTGAAGCTTTCTTT; CDR3: CASSLGWQGDTEAFF
J: TRBJ1-6; V: TRBV21-1; D: .; size: .; DNA: TGTGCCAGCAGCCGGTCCGAAGATTCACCCCTCCACTTT; CDR3: CASSRSEDSPLHF
J: TRBJ2-2; V: TRBV6-6; D: TRBD1; size: .; DNA: TGTGCCAGCAGATTCCGGGACAGTACTTCCGGGGAGCTGTTTTTT; CDR3: CASRFRDSTSGELFF
J: TRBJ2-5; V: TRBV7-2; D: .; size: .; DNA: TGTGCCAGCAGCTTAGATCCGTACCAAGAGACCCAGTACTTC; CDR3: CASSLDPYQETQYF
J: TRBJ2-5; V: TRBV29-1; D: .; size: .; DNA: TGCAGCGTTGATCTCAGAGAGACCCAGTACTTC; CDR3: CSVDLRETQYF
J: TRBJ2-3; V: TRBV5-4; D: .; size: .; DNA: TGTGCCAGCAGACTAGGGGGGGTGCCTAGCACAGATACGCAGTATTTT; CDR3: CASRLGGVPSTDTQYF
J: TRBJ2-1; V: TRBV6-5; D: .; size: .; DNA: TGTGCCAGCCGCGGGGACTCCTACAATGAGCAGTTCTTC; CDR3: CASRGDSYNEQFF
J: TRBJ1-5; V: TRBV10-1; D: .; size: .; DNA: TGCGCCAGCAGTGAATCAGGGAATCAGCCCCAGCATTTT; CDR3: CASSESGNQPQHF
J: TRBJ2-5; V: TRBV5-1; D: .; size: .; DNA: TGCGCCAGCAGCCTCACAGGGTCCGGAGAGACCCAGTACTTC; CDR3: CASSLTGSGETQYF
J: TRBJ1-1; V: TRBV15; D: .; size: .; DNA: TGTGCCACCAGCAGAGATTGGGGGGAGAGGGGAGCTTTCTTT; CDR3: CATSRDWGERGAFF
J: TRBJ1-1; V: TRBV4-3; D: .; size: few; DNA: TGCGCCAGCAGCCGGGCGGGTGGGAACACTGAAGCTTTCTTT; CDR3: CASSRAGGNTEAFF
J: TRBJ2-7; V: TRBV5-1; D: TRBD1; size: .; DNA: TGCGCCAGCAGCTCGACAGGGGGCAGTCCGGGCGAGCAGTACTTC; CDR3: CASSSTGGSPGEQYF
J: TRBJ2-6; V: TRBV7-8; D: .; size: .; DNA: TGTGCCAGCAGCTTAGACAGACCCTCTGGGGCCAACGTCCTGACTTTC; CDR3: CASSLDRPSGANVLTF
J: TRBJ1-1; V: TRBV19; D: TRBD1; size: .; DNA: TGTGCCAGTCGTTTAGTTTCACCGGGACAGGGGAAAGCTTTCTTT; CDR3: CASRLVSPGQGKAFF